This TCR beta chain was recorded in a study of blood T cell repertoires in COVID-19. Looking at the study overall: The origin of the acute and convalescent COVID-19 samples was the United States, Italy and Spain. Sample material is recorded as cDNA or gDNA derived from T cells, B-cell-depleted T cells, or PBMCs.

Trimming removed 3 bases at V and 6 bases at J, with 11 bases between. This CDR3 has 13 residues. Some clones are missing from TCRdb's copy, which holds only in-frame ones; the method was immunoSEQ multiplex PCR. The profile shows around 56,000 clones, over 75% of them singletons. The V call is TRBV12-3 or TRBV12-4, the J call TRBJ1-1, with unresolved D. Sequencing was performed on peripheral blood. The TCR sequence derives from a man aged 55-75 years with acute or convalescent COVID-19. The CDR3 region is CASSFERDSEAFF. The CDR3 nucleotides read TGTGCCAGCAGTTTTGAGCGGGATTCTGAAGCTTTCTTT.